This T cell receptor beta chain was profiled in a study of prognosis after radiotherapy for stage I lung cancer. Study results and caveats: Diminished Shannon entropy following stereotactic body radiation therapy characterized patients who developed distant metastases.

About this clonotype: The target antigen is unknown. It differs at one base from a far larger clone, so likely a read error.

Two rounds of multiplex PCR amplified TCR beta CDR3 from genomic DNA. Primers specific to each TRBV and TRBJ gene drove first-round PCR. TCRdb analysed the multiplex PCR reads with MiXCR anew, one entry per CDR3 protein. The data contain 20,000 to 25,000 distinct CDR3 sequences, 35% to 45% of them singletons. Two separate time points each saw a draw of about 6 milliliters of peripheral blood. The CDR3 covers 15 residues. Germline V CDR1 and CDR2: MNHEY, SVGEGT. Trimming left V 2 bases short and J 4 bases short, with 12 bases between. The sample consisted of PBMCs, taken before or after stereotactic body radiation therapy (not recorded which). The sequence derives from a donor over 45 with non-small cell lung cancer. This chain links TRBV6-2 or TRBV6-3 with TRBJ2-1; tentative D call: TRBD2 (6 bases). The CDR3 sequence: CASSYMGAGYNEQFF. The CDR3 region has the DNA TGTGCCAGCAGTTACATGGGCGCGGGGTACAATGAGCAGTTCTTC.